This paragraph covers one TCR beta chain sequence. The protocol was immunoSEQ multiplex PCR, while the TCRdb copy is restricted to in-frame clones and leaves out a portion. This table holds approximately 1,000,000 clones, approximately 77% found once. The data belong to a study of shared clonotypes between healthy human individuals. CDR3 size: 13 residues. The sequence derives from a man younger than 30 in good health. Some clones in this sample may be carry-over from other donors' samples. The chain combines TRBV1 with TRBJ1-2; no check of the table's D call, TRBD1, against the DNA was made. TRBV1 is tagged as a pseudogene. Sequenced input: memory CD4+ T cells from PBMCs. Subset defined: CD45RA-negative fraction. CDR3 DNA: TGCACCAGCACCCTCCGGGACAGGGTGGGCTACACCTTC. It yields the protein CTSTLRDRVGYTF.